This paragraph covers one T cell receptor beta chain sequence. Antigen specificity is unknown. The sample belongs to a study of T cells in Graves' hyperthyroidism and ophthalmopathy. What was amplified from RNA transcripts were TCR beta CDR3 regions. The HTBI set primed first-round TCR CDR3 RT-PCR. Each CDR3 protein gets one entry after TCRdb re-called the multiplex PCR reads with MiXCR. This table holds around 580,000 distinct CDR3 sequences, around 15% found once. Findings and caveats of the study: Most thyroid clonotypes expanded above 0.001 appeared in blood too.

Those patients with uncontrolled infection, other autoimmune disease, pregnancy or lactation were excluded. Germline CDR1 reads MDHEN; CDR2 reads SYDVKM. The length of the CDR3 is 14 residues. Trimming took off 3 bases at V and 6 bases at J, with 12 bases between the two ends. The receptor was derived from a woman aged 18-29 years with Graves' hyperthyroidism. The chain uses TRBV28 and TRBJ1-5, with a tentative D call TRBD1 (5 bases). The sequencing input was blood. The CDR3 bases are TGTGCCAGCAGTTTTAAGGGGTTGGTTCAGCCCCAGCATTTT. It yields the protein CASSFKGLVQPQHF.